Listed here are 29 T cell receptor beta chains from one sample, sequenced in a study of blood T cell repertoires in COVID-19. Sequencing used immunoSEQ multiplex PCR; TCRdb keeps in-frame clones, though not all of them. The table has some 320,000 clones, 87% seen once. Material for sequencing was peripheral blood. Receptor source: a woman aged 50 to 65 who had recovered from COVID-19.

Only one count was recorded for this clone. This chain links TRBV10-3 with TRBJ2-7; the match to TRBD2 covers 12 bases. The V gene's germline CDR1 is ENHRY and CDR2 SYGVKD. With V trimmed by 8 bases and J by 2 bases, 7 bases remained unmatched. The CDR3 is made up of 15 amino acids. The CDR3 here is CAISSGRGGTYEQYF. DNA of the CDR3: TGTGCCATCTCTAGCGGGAGGGGAGGGACCTACGAGCAGTACTTC.

The chain joins TRBV19 to TRBJ1-1; D ambiguous. CDR3 length: 12 residues. Between the trimmed V and J ends, which lost 6 bases and 0 bases, there was a span of 5 bases. CDR1 and CDR2 (germline): LNHDA, SQIVND (reference sequence). The CDR3 nucleotides are TGTGCCAGTAGCCATCTGAACACTGAAGCTTTCTTT. Translation gives CASSHLNTEAFF. Filled out from reference TRBV19 and TRBJ1-1, the complete variable domain reads DGGITQSPKYLFRKEGQNVTLSCEQNLNHDAMYWYRQDPGQGLRLIYYSQIVNDFQKGDIAEGYSVSREKKESFPLTVTSAQKNPTAFYLCASSHLNTEAFFGQGTRLTVV.

The table lists this clone with a few counts. J is TRBJ1-2 and V is TRBV2; 7 bases line up with TRBD1. The CDR3 is made up of 14 amino acids. Germline values: CDR1 SNHLY, CDR2 FYNNEI. The ends lost 2 bases at V and 8 bases at J; junction bases unmatched: 8. The CDR3 bases are TGTGCCAGCAGTGAATCTGGCAGGGGGGAAGGCTACACCTTC. It yields the protein CASSESGRGEGYTF.

CDR3 coding DNA: TGTGCCAGCAGCCGAGGGGGCGCGGATGAAAAACTGTTTTTT. Its translation: CASSRGGADEKLFF. The chain uses TRBV3-1 (or the pseudogene TRBV3-2) and TRBJ1-4, with TRBD1 matching over 7 bases. The germline CDR1 and CDR2 sequences are LGHDT and YNNKEL (reference sequence). J was trimmed by 6 bases and V by 4 bases; bases with no gene match: 5. This CDR3 has 14 amino acids.

The rearrangement uses TRBV7-2 and TRBJ2-7; 7 bases agree with TRBD2. The V and J ends lost 4 bases and 7 bases, in that order; junction bases with no gene match: 10. The CDR3 has 14 residues. Germline V CDR1 and CDR2: SGHTA, FQGNSA. The CDR3 spells CASSSLGGSLEQYF. The DNA for the CDR3 is TGTGCCAGCAGCTCCCTTGGCGGGAGCTTGGAGCAGTACTTC.

The chain couples TRBV13 to TRBJ2-1, with 11 positions matching TRBD2. The CDR3 has 16 amino acids. From germline, CDR1 is PRHDT and CDR2 FYEKMQ (reference sequence). V lost 3 bases to trimming and J lost 7 bases; unmatched junction nucleotides: 8. The CDR3 here is CASSFGERLAGNEQFF. In DNA form, the CDR3 reads TGTGCCAGCAGCTTTGGGGAGAGACTAGCGGGGAATGAGCAGTTCTTC.

The genes are TRBV7-9 and TRBJ2-1; no reliable D call. CDR1 is SEHNR and CDR2 is FQNEAQ in the germline V gene (reference sequence). The CDR3 length is 12 residues. V lost 5 bases and J 7 bases, leaving 9 bases between the germline ends. CDR3 nucleotides: TGTGCCAGCAGCATGACTCAGAATGAGCAGTTCTTC. Protein product: CASSMTQNEQFF.

The V gene is TRBV27, the J gene TRBJ1-1; the match to TRBD1 covers 9 bases. The ends lost 6 bases at V and 4 bases at J; junction bases unmatched: 12. The CDR3 is 16 amino acids. CDR1 is MNHEY, CDR2 SMNVEV, per germline (reference sequence). The DNA for the CDR3 is TGTGCCAGCAGACCGGGACAGGGAGACCTCGGCACTGAAGCTTTCTTT. It specifies CASRPGQGDLGTEAFF.

This clone was seen a few times. The genes are TRBV2 and TRBJ1-5; D call uncertain. CDR3 length: 13 amino acids. Germline loops: CDR1 SNHLY, CDR2 FYNNEI. Trimming left V 3 bases short and J 4 bases short, with 7 bases between. CDR3 DNA: TGTGCCAGCAGTGAGGGAGGGAATCAGCCCCAGCATTTT. Encoded protein: CASSEGGNQPQHF. Variable domain in full (rest from reference TRBV2 and TRBJ1-5): EPEVTQTPSHQVTQMGQEVILRCVPISNHLYFYWYRQILGQKVEFLVSFYNNEISEKSEIFDDQFSVERPDGSNFTLKIRSTKLEDSAMYFCASSEGGNQPQHFGDGTRLSIL.

The CDR3 sequence: CATYSGWVNGELFF. The CDR3 region has the DNA TGTGCCACCTACAGCGGTTGGGTCAACGGGGAGCTGTTTTTT. The chain joins TRBV19 to TRBJ2-2; the D gene is possibly TRBD2 (5 bases). With 10 bases removed from V and 7 bases from J, the gap between germline ends came to 19 bases. The CDR3 runs 14 residues. CDR1 is LNHDA, CDR2 SQIVND, per germline (reference sequence). Full variable domain (outside the CDR3, taken from reference TRBV19 and TRBJ2-2): DGGITQSPKYLFRKEGQNVTLSCEQNLNHDAMYWYRQDPGQGLRLIYYSQIVNDFQKGDIAEGYSVSREKKESFPLTVTSAQKNPTAFYLCATYSGWVNGELFFGEGSRLTVL.

This chain links TRBV5-1 with TRBJ1-6; 7 bases match TRBD1. The CDR3 is 17 residues long. The trim removed 4 bases at V and 5 bases at J, leaving 12 bases unmatched. In germline, CDR1 is SGHRS, CDR2 YFSETQ. The CDR3 sequence: CASSRKGQLSNNSPLHF. The CDR3 DNA reads TGCGCCAGCAGCAGAAAGGGACAGCTCAGTAATAATTCACCCCTCCACTTT.

The genes are TRBV7-6 and TRBJ2-2; D unclear. The CDR3 is made up of 13 amino acids. Germline V gives CDR1 SGHVS, CDR2 FNYEAQ. Trimming took 8 bases from V and 5 from J, leaving 12 bases between them. The CDR3 sequence: CASSATRTGELFF. The CDR3 nucleotides are TGTGCCAGCTCCGCGACTCGAACCGGGGAGCTGTTTTTT. Full variable domain (remainder filled in from reference TRBV7-6 and TRBJ2-2): GAGVSQSPRYKVTKRGQDVALRCDPISGHVSLYWYRQALGQGPEFLTYFNYEAQQDKSGLPNDRFSAERPEGSISTLTIQRTEQRDSAMYRCASSATRTGELFFGEGSRLTVL.

This rearrangement joins TRBV2 to TRBJ1-2, with D unclear. Per the germline V gene, CDR1 is SNHLY and CDR2 is FYNNEI. V lost 4 bases and J lost 7, with 13 bases in between. The CDR3 sequence is 13 residues long. For the CDR3, the DNA is TGTGCCAGCAGTGGGGAGCAAGGTGGTGGCTACACCTTC. It yields the protein CASSGEQGGGYTF.

The gene calls are TRBV28 and TRBJ1-3; a weak D match, TRBD1 (6 bases). V dropped 2 bases and J dropped 2 bases, with 10 bases sitting between them. The CDR3 runs 15 residues. Germline CDR1 reads MDHEN; CDR2 reads SYDVKM. As DNA, the CDR3 is TGTGCCAGCAGTTTAGGGGGCAGCACTGGAAACACCATATATTTT. Its protein product is CASSLGGSTGNTIYF.

V is TRBV4-1 and J is TRBJ2-1; TRBD1 aligns across 9 bases. Germline values: CDR1 MGHRA, CDR2 YSYEKL. The CDR3 runs 17 residues. Unmatched junction bases numbered 15, after V lost 0 bases and J lost 12 bases. Here the CDR3 reads CASSQDSGTGKILGQFF. The CDR3 nucleotides are TGCGCCAGCAGCCAAGATAGTGGGACAGGGAAAATCTTGGGGCAGTTCTTC.

The rearrangement uses TRBV9 and TRBJ2-7, with 8 bases fitting TRBD2. J was trimmed by 6 bases and V by 1 base; bases with no gene match: 12. This CDR3 is 16 amino acids long. Germline V gene sequence: CDR1 SGDLS, CDR2 YYNGEE. In DNA, the CDR3 is TGTGCCAGCAGCGTAAAACTAGCGGTTTTGCTTGGCGAGCAGTACTTC. It is translated as CASSVKLAVLLGEQYF.

The chain uses TRBV20-1 and TRBJ1-4, with TRBD1 as a possible D gene (5 bases). CDR1 and CDR2 from the germline V gene are DFQATT and SNEGSKA (reference sequence). CDR3 length equals 11 residues. The ends were cut back, 5 bases at V and 8 bases at J, with 9 bases in the middle. The CDR3 nucleotides are TGCAGTGCTGATAACAGGGAAAAACTGTTTTTT. Residues: CSADNREKLFF.

V gene TRBV5-4 combines with J gene TRBJ2-7, with D maybe TRBD1 (6 bases). This CDR3 is built from 14 residues. Trimming left V 4 bases short and J 2 bases short, with 13 bases between. Germline CDR1 and CDR2: SGHNT and YYREEE (reference sequence). CDR3 nucleotide sequence: TGTGCCAGCAGCAACCGGGACACCCCCTACGAGCAGTACTTC. It translates to CASSNRDTPYEQYF.

The rearrangement joins TRBV23-1 to TRBJ1-2; 10 nucleotides line up with TRBD1. TRBV23-1 is noted as an ORF with a role that remains uncertain. V lost 1 base to trimming and J lost 3 bases; unmatched junction nucleotides: 5. CDR3 length: 16 amino acids. CDR3 nucleotide sequence: TGCGCCAGCAGTCAATTGATGGGACAGGGGTACTATGGCTACACCTTC. Its translation is CASSQLMGQGYYGYTF.

This clone was seen just once. The V call is TRBV2, the J call TRBJ2-1; TRBD1 matches at 9 bases. In germline, CDR1 is SNHLY, CDR2 FYNNEI. The V segment lost 8 bases and the J segment 5 bases; nucleotides outside the gene matches: 10. The CDR3 spans 15 residues. The CDR3 DNA follows: TGTGCCAGCGGAGAACCGGGACAGGGTGACAATGAGCAGTTCTTC. Translated: CASGEPGQGDNEQFF.

This chain connects TRBV15 to TRBJ2-3, with 12 nucleotides matching TRBD2. V shed 4 bases, J shed 2 bases, and the junction held 7 bases outside the gene matches. The germline V gene encodes CDR1 LNHNV and CDR2 YYDKDF (reference sequence). This CDR3 contains 17 residues. The chain's CDR3 is CATSTEGLAGFTDTQYF. In DNA, the CDR3 is TGTGCCACCAGCACCGAAGGACTAGCGGGGTTCACAGATACGCAGTATTTT.

This clone appeared once. The chain recombines TRBV28 with TRBJ1-4; 8 bases agree with TRBD1. With 7 bases clipped from V and 10 bases from J, the junction kept 11 bases outside the gene matches. The CDR3 is made up of 14 amino acids. CDR1 is MDHEN and CDR2 is SYDVKM in the germline V gene. The CDR3 DNA reads as TGTGCCAGCAACATACCAGGGGGCCGGGGAAAACTGTTTTTT. Its translation is CASNIPGGRGKLFF.

The gene calls are TRBV19 and TRBJ2-2, with 13 bases aligning to TRBD2. This CDR3 has 18 residues. Germline V gives CDR1 LNHDA, CDR2 SQIVND (reference sequence). V lost 4 bases to trimming and J lost 4 bases; unmatched junction nucleotides: 9. The DNA for the CDR3 is TGTGCCAGTAGTACCAGACTAGCGGGAGGCCCGGGCACCGGGGAGCTGTTTTTT. It yields the protein CASSTRLAGGPGTGELFF.

The genes are TRBV5-4 and TRBJ2-2; possible D gene TRBD1, 6 bases. The germline V gene has CDR1 SGHNT and CDR2 YYREEE (reference sequence). Trimming cost V 2 bases and J 6 bases, with 11 bases left between them. The CDR3 has 14 residues. CDR3 loop: CASSFAGDPGELFF. The DNA of the CDR3 is TGTGCCAGCAGCTTCGCAGGGGACCCCGGGGAGCTGTTTTTT.

This clone came up a few times. This CDR3 is also generated by other DNA sequences in the sample. This CDR3 is CASSIQGMNTEAFF. In DNA form, the CDR3 reads TGTGCCAGTAGTATTCAGGGGATGAACACTGAAGCTTTCTTT. V usage is TRBV19 and J usage is TRBJ1-1, with D tentatively TRBD1 (6 bases). Trimming cost V 3 bases and J 0 bases, with 8 bases left between them. This CDR3 contains 14 residues. The germline V gene has CDR1 LNHDA and CDR2 SQIVND (reference sequence). The variable domain in full, with the rest retrieved from reference TRBV19 and TRBJ1-1, is DGGITQSPKYLFRKEGQNVTLSCEQNLNHDAMYWYRQDPGQGLRLIYYSQIVNDFQKGDIAEGYSVSREKKESFPLTVTSAQKNPTAFYLCASSIQGMNTEAFFGQGTRLTVV.

The chain couples TRBV7-9 to TRBJ1-2, with D tentatively TRBD1 (6 bases). CDR1 is SEHNR and CDR2 is FQNEAQ in the germline V gene (reference sequence). This CDR3 has 19 residues. The ends were cut back, 4 bases at V and 8 bases at J, with 32 bases in the middle. The CDR3 DNA sequence: TGTGCCAGCAGCTCATTTGGATTAAGACAGGTAGAGGGAACGGGCGGCTACACCTTC. This gives the protein CASSSFGLRQVEGTGGYTF.

The genes are TRBV11-2 and TRBJ2-7; perhaps TRBD1 as D (5 bases). Trimming left V 4 bases short and J 2 bases short, with 12 bases between. Germline V gene lookup returns CDR1 SGHAT and CDR2 FQNNGV. The CDR3 totals 14 residues. As DNA, the CDR3 is TGTGCCAGCAGCTCCTCCACAGGCCCCTACGAGCAGTACTTC. Translated: CASSSSTGPYEQYF.

The table lists this clone with many counts. This rearrangement joins TRBV7-2 to TRBJ2-7, with D perhaps matching TRBD1 (5 bases). CDR1 and CDR2 from the germline V gene are SGHTA and FQGNSA. V lost 1 base and J 4 bases, leaving 8 bases between the germline ends. The CDR3 spans 13 residues. Written as DNA, the CDR3 is TGTGCCAGCAGCTTAGGGACAAATTACGAGCAGTACTTC. Its protein product is CASSLGTNYEQYF.

The V and J genes are TRBV30 and TRBJ1-2; D is ambiguous. Germline CDR1 and CDR2: GTSNPN and SVGIG (reference sequence). Trimming took off 1 base at V and 1 base at J, with 4 bases between the two ends. This CDR3 has 12 residues. The CDR3 loop reads CAWSAINYGYTF. The CDR3 nucleotides are TGTGCCTGGAGTGCTATTAACTATGGCTACACCTTC. The full variable domain, completed using reference TRBV30 and TRBJ1-2, is SQTIHQWPATLVQPVGSPLSLECTVEGTSNPNLYWYRQAAGRGLQLLFYSVGIGQISSEVPQNLSASRPQDRQFILSSKKLLLSDSGFYLCAWSAINYGYTFGSGTRLTVV.